This T cell receptor beta chain emerged from a study of T cells in localized non-small cell lung cancer. J was trimmed by 0 bases and V by 4 bases; bases with no gene match: 12. Germline CDR1 KGHSH, CDR2 LQKENI. This CDR3 region has 18 residues. This clone was counted between two and nine times. The antigen is unknown. The study, taken as a whole, reports: Heterogeneity within the tumor remains possible, as just one region underwent sequencing. Prolonged overall survival went with higher T cell density in the blood. The greatest T cell clonality was found in uninvolved adjacent lung (higher than in tumor). Across samples, adjacent lung featured a median around 60 of the top 100 tumor clones.

Data came from immunoSEQ multiplex PCR; TCRdb stores just in-frame clones and leaves some out. The repertoire holds about 2,600 clones, 30% to 40% seen once, with less than 6.5% in the top ten. This chain joins TRBV18 and TRBJ1-3; 7 bases agree with TRBD1. The sequence was collected from a man aged 35-75 years with stage I lung adenocarcinoma. The sequences come from lung tumor tissue, collected before any cancer treatment. The CDR3 DNA sequence: TGTGCCAGCTCACAAGCGTACAGGGGCTATTCCTCTGGAAACACCATATATTTT. It is translated as CASSQAYRGYSSGNTIYF.